One and the same sample provided the 12 T cell receptor beta chains below, sequenced in a study of blood T cells in healthy people across ages. A second about 7 to 11 cycle PCR used barcoded and J-beta primers. TCRdb re-derived calls from the 5' RACE reads in MiXCR, one entry per CDR3 protein. This table holds 850,000 to 950,000 distinct CDR3 sequences, under 30% found once. Sample: blood. Every receptor here comes from a woman aged 80 or older in good health.

This clonotype was picked up many times. V and J are TRBV6-2 or TRBV6-3 and TRBJ2-1, with D perhaps TRBD1 (5 bases). V shed 6 bases and J shed 4 bases, with 7 bases lying between them. CDR1 is MNHEY, CDR2 SVGEGT, per germline. This CDR3 region has 12 residues. The CDR3 nucleotides read TGTGCCAGCAGATACAGGTACAATGAGCAGTTCTTC. Its translation is CASRYRYNEQFF.

The sample holds a few counts of this clonotype. This may be a read error: a much more frequent sequence differs by one nucleotide. The chain employs TRBV4-3 and TRBJ2-3, with D maybe TRBD2 (6 bases). V lost 1 base to trimming and J lost 5 bases, with 10 bases between them. The germline V gene encodes CDR1 LGHNA and CDR2 YSLEER. The CDR3 has 14 residues. The CDR3: CASSQGWGGDTQYF. The CDR3 DNA sequence: TGCGCCAGCAGCCAAGGTTGGGGAGGAGATACGCAGTATTTT.

The rearrangement joins TRBV29-1 to TRBJ1-4; D not resolved. Germline V gives CDR1 SQVTM, CDR2 ANQGSEA. The CDR3 length is 13 residues. Deletions cut 6 bases from V and 6 bases from J, with 14 bases between. CDR3 in amino acids: CSVKESSHEKLFF. CDR3 in DNA: TGCAGCGTGAAGGAGAGCAGCCATGAAAAACTGTTTTTT.

This clonotype was observed a few times. A much larger clonotype is one base distant, so this may be a read error. V usage is TRBV3-1 and J usage is TRBJ2-5; D is possibly TRBD1 or TRBD2 (6 bases each). Trimming pared 1 base from V and 11 bases from J, leaving 20 bases between. The CDR3 is made up of 15 amino acids. The germline CDR1 and CDR2 sequences are LGHDT and YNNKEL (reference sequence). CDR3 protein: CASSQGSGGGNEQYF. CDR3 DNA: TGTGCCAGCAGCCAAGGTTCTGGGGGCGGGAATGAGCAGTACTTC.

On this clonotype itself: A much larger clone differs from this one at a single base, so this may be a read error. The chain employs TRBV11-2 and TRBJ2-1; D is unclear. The germline CDR1 and CDR2 sequences are SGHAT and FQNNGV. CDR3 length equals 15 residues. The germline V and J ends were trimmed by 5 bases and 10 bases, with 21 bases remaining between them. The DNA for the CDR3 is TGTGCCAGCAGCCCACCCATATCCCGATCCTACGAGCAGTTCTTC. It specifies CASSPPISRSYEQFF.

Concerning this clonotype: Possible read error: a much larger clone is one base away. J is TRBJ2-1 and V is TRBV6-2 or TRBV6-3; D perhaps matches TRBD1 (5 bases). Germline CDR1 MNHEY, CDR2 SVGEGT. This CDR3 has 13 amino acids. CDR3 amino acids: CAGSYDWGGEQFF. In nucleotides, the CDR3 is TGTGCCGGCAGTTACGATTGGGGCGGTGAGCAGTTCTTC.

The rearrangement links TRBV29-1 to TRBJ2-3, with TRBD1 identical over 7 bases. Germline CDR1 reads SQVTM; CDR2 reads ANQGSEA. This CDR3 is 13 amino acids long. V dropped 4 bases and J dropped 2; count of bases not matched to a gene: 3. Written as DNA, the CDR3 is TGCAGCGTTGTCAGGGGGTTCACAGATACGCAGTATTTT. Protein product: CSVVRGFTDTQYF.

The chain uses TRBV20-1 and TRBJ1-1; D remains ambiguous. There are 15 residues in the CDR3. Germline V lookup: CDR1 DFQATT, CDR2 SNEGSKA (reference sequence). Trimming left V 1 base short and J 0 bases short, with 12 bases between. The DNA of the CDR3 is TGCAGTGCTAGAGGGGGAAGACGGTTGAACACTGAAGCTTTCTTT. It translates to CSARGGRRLNTEAFF.

As for this clonotype: A much more abundant neighbour one base away suggests this may be a read error. V usage is TRBV10-2 and J usage is TRBJ2-5; a weak D match, TRBD2 (5 bases). Germline V CDR1 and CDR2: WSHSY, SAAADI. The CDR3 spans 14 residues. V was pared by 8 bases and J by 11 bases, with 24 bases between. The CDR3 nucleotides are TGCGCCAGCGGAGGAATGGGTAGGGTCAATGAGCAGTACTTC. Residues: CASGGMGRVNEQYF.

The V call is TRBV28, the J call TRBJ1-4, with 7 positions matching TRBD1. Losses at the gene ends were 6 bases for V and 0 bases for J; bases not matched to a gene: 7. This CDR3 contains 16 residues. From germline, CDR1 is MDHEN and CDR2 SYDVKM. For the CDR3, the DNA is TGTGCCAGCAGCCTATGGGACAGCCCAACTAATGAAAAACTGTTTTTT. This gives the protein CASSLWDSPTNEKLFF. Looking up the rest from reference TRBV28 and TRBJ1-4 gives the full variable domain: DVKVTQSSRYLVKRTGEKVFLECVQDMDHENMFWYRQDPGLGLRLIYFSYDVKMKEKGDIPEGYSVSREKKERFSLILESASTNQTSMYLCASSLWDSPTNEKLFFGSGTQLSVL.

With respect to this clonotype: A clone one base away is much larger, so this may be a read error. The gene calls are TRBV4-3 and TRBJ1-1, with TRBD1 as a possible D gene (5 bases). Germline CDR1 reads LGHNA; CDR2 reads YSLEER. The CDR3 has 13 amino acids. V was cut by 4 bases and J by 4 bases, with 10 bases left in between. In nucleotides, the CDR3 is TGCGCCAGCAGCCGCTTGCAGGGCACTGAAGCTTTCTTT. Protein: CASSRLQGTEAFF.

The rearrangement uses TRBV21-1 and TRBJ2-7; the table calls TRBD1, which could not be checked here. TRBV21-1 corresponds to a pseudogene. This CDR3 spans 17 amino acids. The chain's CDR3 is CASSKKWVAGQGLPQYF. CDR3 nucleotides: TGTGCCAGCAGCAAAAAGTGGGTGGCGGGACAGGGGCTCCCGCAGTACTTC.